One sample yielded the 9 T cell receptor beta chains listed below, sequenced in a study of cytomegalovirus exposure and HLA in healthy donors (dated by TCRdb to about 2017). The library was generated by the immunoSEQ multiplex PCR assay. Sourced from immuneACCESS, this table was stored by TCRdb with only in-frame sequences that have V and J called. A share of the clones is absent; for the studies checked, an unresolved V gene accounts for under half, and the remainder has no known explanation. Present in this sample are some 210,000 clones, roughly 84% of which were seen just once. The ten largest clones take up roughly 2% of the sample. The sample was PBMCs. These receptors were taken from a woman under 30 in good health and CMV-seropositive.

This sequence joins TRBV11-2 and TRBJ1-1; D gene unclear. The germline gives CDR1 SGHAT, CDR2 FQNNGV. V shed 4 bases and J shed 1 base, with 7 bases lying between them. CDR3 length equals 13 residues. Here the CDR3 reads CASSSSPNTEAFF. The CDR3 DNA sequence: TGTGCCAGCAGCTCGAGCCCGAACACTGAAGCTTTCTTT.

DNA of the CDR3: TGTGCCACCAGCAGGCGGGGACCGGGAGCATACAATCAGCCCCAGCATTTT. Amino acid sequence: CATSRRGPGAYNQPQHF. The V gene is TRBV15, the J gene TRBJ1-5; the D gene is possibly TRBD1 (5 bases). Deletions cut 3 bases from V and 3 bases from J, with 18 bases between. CDR1 and CDR2 (germline): LNHNV, YYDKDF (reference sequence). The CDR3 contains 17 residues.

This clone was seen more than once but under ten times. This sequence joins TRBV27 and TRBJ2-7; TRBD2 matches at 7 bases. The CDR3 spans 13 residues. CDR1 MNHEY and CDR2 SMNVEV come from the germline V gene (reference sequence). Losses at the gene ends were 11 bases for V and 5 bases for J; bases not matched to a gene: 12. CDR3 sequence: CAAGRVGGDEQYF. CDR3 sequence (DNA): TGTGCCGCCGGCCGGGTGGGGGGGGACGAGCAGTACTTC.

The chain uses TRBV5-1 and TRBJ2-7; TRBD1 agrees at 8 bases. CDR1 SGHRS and CDR2 YFSETQ come from the germline V gene. V trimming: 2 bases; J trimming: 3 bases; junction bases outside the gene matches: 4. The CDR3 runs to 14 residues. CDR3 nucleotides: TGCGCCAGCAGCTTAGCTACAGGGGGCTACGAGCAGTACTTC. It is translated as CASSLATGGYEQYF.

This clone was seen a single time. The rearrangement uses TRBV23-1 and TRBJ2-7; D perhaps matches TRBD1 (6 bases). TRBV23-1 is noted as an ORF with a role that remains uncertain. Trimming stripped 9 bases from V and 3 bases from J, with 12 bases between. This CDR3 region has 12 residues. The CDR3 coding sequence is TGCGCCAGATACAGGGTGGTCTACGAGCAGTACTTC. Translation gives CARYRVVYEQYF.

In its sample, this clone was seen a few times. The chain recombines TRBV7-9 with TRBJ1-2; 10 nucleotides align to TRBD1. Germline loops: CDR1 SEHNR, CDR2 FQNEAQ (reference sequence). The CDR3 has 14 residues. J gave up 8 bases and V 1 base, and 4 bases lay outside the gene matches. CDR3 residues: CASSLGQGAGGYTF. Here the CDR3 DNA reads TGTGCCAGCAGCTTAGGACAGGGGGCAGGGGGCTACACCTTC.

The V call is TRBV29-1, the J call TRBJ2-1, with 9 bases fitting TRBD2. V was clipped by 6 bases and J by 0 bases; unmatched bases: 9. Germline assignment: CDR1 SQVTM and CDR2 ANQGSEA. CDR3 length: 16 residues. The CDR3 DNA follows: TGCAGCGTCTTCCCTAGCGGGAAGAGCTCCTACAATGAGCAGTTCTTC. Protein sequence: CSVFPSGKSSYNEQFF.

The rearrangement joins TRBV7-6 to TRBJ1-2, with 8 bases aligning to TRBD1. This CDR3 has 13 residues. V lost 5 bases and J lost 2; bases outside the gene matches: 1. CDR1 and CDR2 (germline): SGHVS, FNYEAQ. In DNA, the CDR3 is TGTGCCAGCAGCCGGACAGGGAACTATGGCTACACCTTC. Amino acid sequence: CASSRTGNYGYTF.

V is TRBV4-1 and J is TRBJ1-5; D is uncertain. CDR3 size: 13 residues. V lost 3 bases, J lost 3 bases, and 6 bases lay in between. Germline V gene sequence: CDR1 MGHRA, CDR2 YSYEKL. The CDR3 is CASSHLYNQPQHF. The CDR3 DNA follows: TGCGCCAGCAGCCACCTGTACAATCAGCCCCAGCATTTT.